The source of this T cell receptor (beta chain) is a study of blood T cell repertoires in COVID-19. Study in general: The samples span acute and convalescent COVID-19 from the United States, Italy and Spain. Sample material is recorded as cDNA or gDNA derived from T cells, B-cell-depleted T cells, or PBMCs.

The CDR3 runs to 13 residues. After removal of 2 bases from V and 6 bases from J, the junction contained 6 bases not matched to a gene. Germline V gene data show CDR1 as GTSNPN and CDR2 as SVGIG (reference sequence). Under the authors' procedure: Nucleated cell number was recorded as an estimate derived from reference gene primer amplification. Assay used: immunoSEQ multiplex PCR; TCRdb lists only in-frame clones, some missing. The V and J calls and the clone size are those of that table, but D and trimming were determined from the DNA. The sample has about 160,000 clones, roughly nine tenths seen once.

Sequencing input: peripheral blood. The receptor's source is a woman aged 65 to 85 with acute or convalescent COVID-19. The genes are TRBV30 and TRBJ1-2; 7 nucleotides match TRBD1. CDR3 sequence: CAWSRTGVHGYTF. As DNA, the CDR3 is TGTGCCTGGAGTAGAACAGGGGTCCATGGCTACACCTTC.